The 7 T cell receptor beta chains given below trace back to one sample, sequenced in a study of Tregs in tolerant kidney transplant recipients. Generated by immunoSEQ multiplex PCR, the TCRdb table keeps only in-frame clones and is missing some. Its listing shows around 33,000 clones. Mixed chimerism was transient after nonmyeloablative marrow transplants from related graft donors. Sequencing used CD4+ T cells from blood (PBMCs), obtained 24 months after the transplant. These TCRs come from a human patient who received a combined kidney and bone marrow transplant. Some T cells may have originated in the graft donor.

Turning to this clone: Read coverage stops 3 residues before the CDR3 terminus; the germline J gene supplies the remainder. The chain combines TRBV5-1 with TRBJ2-1, with 14 bases matching TRBD2. CDR1 and CDR2 (germline): SGHRS, YFSETQ. The junction had 3 bases not matched to a gene; V was cut back by 4 bases and J by 6 bases. The CDR3 loop spans 15 amino acids. The CDR3 loop reads CASSPGTSGSNEQFF. Incomplete CDR3 DNA: TGCGCCAGCAGCCCCGGGACTAGCGGGAGCAATGAG.

About this clone itself: The read ends 3 residues before the CDR3 terminus; that terminus is restored from the germline J gene. The chain couples TRBV30 to TRBJ1-5; D gene uncertain. CDR1 is GTSNPN and CDR2 is SVGIG in the germline V gene (reference sequence). CDR3 size: 13 residues. V gave up 1 base and J gave up 2 bases, with 6 bases separating them. The CDR3 sequence: CAWSEAGNQPQHF. CDR3 DNA, as far as it was read: TGTGCCTGGAGTGAGGCAGGCAATCAGCCC.

Comment on this clone: The read terminates 3 residues before the CDR3 end, so the remaining end is supplied by the germline J gene. This chain uses TRBV5-1 with TRBJ2-3, with D possibly being TRBD1 (5 bases). There are 13 residues in the CDR3. V shed 4 bases and J shed 6 bases, with 12 bases lying between them. From germline, CDR1 is SGHRS and CDR2 YFSETQ. CDR3 DNA, as far as it was read: TGCGCCAGCAGCACAATAGGGGTGGATACG. Its translation: CASSTIGVDT. The entire CDR3 reads CASSTIGVDTQYF.

Of note for this clone: The observed sequence ends 3 residues before the CDR3 terminus, with the missing tail filled in from the germline J gene. This chain uses TRBV7-9 with TRBJ1-4; tentatively, D is TRBD1 (5 bases). The CDR3 covers 15 residues. V was cut by 5 bases and J by 3 bases, with 13 bases left in between. Germline CDR1 reads SEHNR; CDR2 reads FQNEAQ (reference sequence). The sequenced CDR3 bases are TGTGCCAGCAGCATCCGACAGACTTCTAATGAAAAA. Translated: CASSIRQTSNEK. The whole CDR3 protein is CASSIRQTSNEKLFF.

CDR3 residues: CASTTGDHEQYF. The part of the CDR3 DNA that was read is TGTGCCAGCACAACAGGGGACCACGAG. The chain recombines TRBV28 with TRBJ2-7, with 7 bases aligning to TRBD1. Sequencing ends 3 residues short of the CDR3 end; the germline J gene provides the rest. With V trimmed by 7 bases and J by 5 bases, 5 bases remained unmatched. CDR3 size: 12 residues. In germline, CDR1 is MDHEN, CDR2 SYDVKM.

Details on this clone: The read falls 3 residues short of the CDR3 end, and the missing part is taken from the germline J gene. The chain couples TRBV7-3 to TRBJ2-1; 9 bases agree with TRBD2. The CDR3 is 16 amino acids. V lost 2 bases to trimming and J lost 4 bases; unmatched junction nucleotides: 6. CDR1 and CDR2 from the germline V gene are SGHTA and FQGTGA. The CDR3: CASSLLTSGRYNEQFF. The CDR3 DNA, read in part, is TGTGCCAGCAGCTTATTGACTAGCGGACGATACAATGAG. Based on the CDR3 plus reference TRBV7-3 and TRBJ2-1, the full variable domain is GAGVSQTPSNKVTEKGKYVELRCDPISGHTALYWYRQSLGQGPEFLIYFQGTGAADDSGLPNDRFFAVRPEGSVSTLKIQRTERGDSAVYLCASSLLTSGRYNEQFFGPGTRLTVL.

Concerning this clone itself: The read stops 3 residues short of the end of the CDR3; the missing end is completed from the germline J gene. This sequence joins TRBV20-1 and TRBJ2-7; 15 bases fit TRBD2. Germline V lookup: CDR1 DFQATT, CDR2 SNEGSKA (reference sequence). Trimming cost V 6 bases and J 2 bases; bases outside gene matches: 11. This CDR3 is 17 amino acids long. The CDR3 bases that were read are TGCAGTGCCTCCGGACTAGCGGGAGGGCCTTATGCCTACGAG. Protein product: CSASGLAGGPYAYE. The entire CDR3 sequence reads CSASGLAGGPYAYEQYF.